The subject of this entry is one T cell receptor beta chain. The antigen is undetermined. TCRdb's copy holds only in-frame clones and misses some; the assay was immunoSEQ multiplex PCR. The sample includes about 140,000 clones, 92% seen only once; the top ten take roughly 4%. This entry comes from a study of T cell responses to AZD1222 COVID-19 vaccine. Overall study results and limits: At study baseline, merely about 6 AZD1222 recipients were seropositive. The repertoires were collected only after the peak T cell response. Mostly white British, mostly female donors; authors suggested clonal diversity may be underestimated.

This clonotype originated in an adult who received the AZD1222 COVID-19 vaccine. The sequences come from peripheral blood, collected 28 days after the second AZD1222 dose.

CDR3 sequence (DNA): TGCAGCGTTGATAGGACAGCCCTCACTGAAGCTTTCTTT. It encodes CSVDRTALTEAFF. V is TRBV29-1 and J is TRBJ1-1; tentative D call: TRBD1 (6 bases). There are 13 residues in the CDR3. Germline lookup yields CDR1 SQVTM and CDR2 ANQGSEA. Trimming removed 3 bases at V and 4 bases at J, with 12 bases between.